A selection of T cell receptor beta chains follows, all from one sample in a study of blood T cells in healthy people across ages. TCRdb itself ran the 5' RACE reads through MiXCR, one entry per CDR3 protein. The repertoire consists of about 780,000 distinct CDR3 sequences, with around two thirds occurring once and the leading ten covering 25% to 30%. The sample taken for sequencing was blood. The source of these receptors is a man under 40 in good health. Both conserved end residues are part of each CDR3. A D gene is named only where the DNA matches it firmly. Only some rows state a clone size, as once, few, many or a class for expanded clones.

v_call,d_call,j_call,clone_size,cdr3_nt,cdr3_aa
TRBV5-1,TRBD1,TRBJ2-5,NA,TGCGCCAGCAGCTGGAAGGACAGGGGGCGAGAGACCCAGTACTTC,CASSWKDRGRETQYF
TRBV27,NA,TRBJ1-1,NA,TGTGCCAGCAGTCTGGGACCCCCGAAGAACACTGAAGCTTTCTTT,CASSLGPPKNTEAFF
TRBV5-1,NA,TRBJ2-5,NA,TGCGCCAGCAGCGTGGATATAGTCCAAGAGACCCAGTACTTC,CASSVDIVQETQYF
TRBV10-3,TRBD2,TRBJ2-3,NA,TGTGCCACCCACGGACTAGCGGCAAGCACAGATACGCAGTATTTT,CATHGLAASTDTQYF
TRBV20-1,TRBD2,TRBJ2-7,NA,TGCAGTGCGCCCCCGGGACTAGCGGGGGGCCCGTTATTAGGGCAGTACTTC,CSAPPGLAGGPLLGQYF
TRBV4-3,NA,TRBJ2-1,NA,TGCGCCAGCAGCCAAGTTGGGAGGGAGCAGTTCTTC,CASSQVGREQFF
TRBV6-2/TRBV6-3,NA,TRBJ2-1,NA,TGTGCCAGCAGTTACCAGGGAGAGAGGCAGTTCTTC,CASSYQGERQFF
TRBV6-2/TRBV6-3,NA,TRBJ2-7,NA,TGTGCCAGCATAAGTGCTAGACCGGCTCCCTACGAGCAGTACTTC,CASISARPAPYEQYF
TRBV4-2,NA,TRBJ2-7,NA,TGTGCCAGCAGCCAAGAGAAATCGCGTGCAGCCGATATTCAGTACTTC,CASSQEKSRAADIQYF
TRBV30,TRBD1,TRBJ1-2,once,TGTGCCTGGAGTGGGGAAGGGGGCCGTGGCTACACCTTC,CAWSGEGGRGYTF
TRBV20-1,NA,TRBJ1-4,once,TGCAGTTCGAGCCGGGCGAATGAAAAACTGTTTTTT,CSSSRANEKLFF
TRBV29-1,NA,TRBJ1-2,NA,TGCAGCGTTGAAAAAGAGTCCTATGGCTACACCTTC,CSVEKESYGYTF
TRBV27,NA,TRBJ2-1,once,TGTGCCAGCAGTTTAGGTTTAGGGTGGGAGCAGTTCTTC,CASSLGLGWEQFF
TRBV6-6,NA,TRBJ1-2,NA,TGTGCCAGCAGTACGACTGATAACTATGGCTACACCTTC,CASSTTDNYGYTF
TRBV12-3/TRBV12-4,NA,TRBJ2-7,NA,TGTGCCAGCAGTTTAATAGTATACTACGAGCAGTACTTC,CASSLIVYYEQYF
TRBV3-1,NA,TRBJ2-4,NA,TGTGCCAGCAGCCGAGACCGGTTAGCCAAAAACATTCAGTACTTC,CASSRDRLAKNIQYF
TRBV28,NA,TRBJ2-7,NA,TGTGCCAGCAGCACCCAAGGGGGATTAAGCTCCTACGAGCAGTACTTC,CASSTQGGLSSYEQYF
TRBV29-1,NA,TRBJ1-1,NA,TGCAGCGTTGTACCGGGGAGTAACACTGAAGCTTTCTTT,CSVVPGSNTEAFF
TRBV7-2,NA,TRBJ2-1,once,TGTGCCAGCAGCTTAATGGCAGGCGACAATGAGCAGTTCTTC,CASSLMAGDNEQFF
TRBV4-2,NA,TRBJ2-5,few,TGCGCCAGCAGCCAAGTTGGGAGGGAGACCCAGTACTTC,CASSQVGRETQYF
TRBV24-1,NA,TRBJ2-7,few,TGTGCCACCAGTGAAGGAGAATACGAGCAGTACTTC,CATSEGEYEQYF
TRBV14,NA,TRBJ1-1,NA,TGTGCCAGCAGCCAAACGATAAACACTGAAGCTTTCTTT,CASSQTINTEAFF
TRBV7-9,NA,TRBJ2-1,NA,TGTGCCAGTCCCGGGACATCGCCAAACAATGAGCAGTTCTTC,CASPGTSPNNEQFF
TRBV7-2,NA,TRBJ2-7,NA,TGTGCCAGCAGCTCCATATTCCAGGGGTCAGGTCAAGGCGAGCAGTACTTC,CASSSIFQGSGQGEQYF
TRBV29-1,TRBD1,TRBJ1-2,NA,TGCAGCGTTGAAGACAGGGGGTCATACTATGGCTACACCTTC,CSVEDRGSYYGYTF
TRBV12-3/TRBV12-4,NA,TRBJ2-7,NA,TGTGCCAGCAGTTTATCGCTCACCAACAGAGTCTCCTACGAGCAGTACTTC,CASSLSLTNRVSYEQYF
TRBV12-3/TRBV12-4,TRBD2,TRBJ2-1,NA,TGTGCCAGCAGTTCTAGCGGGGGGCCGCGAGGGCAGTTCTTC,CASSSSGGPRGQFF
TRBV20-1,NA,TRBJ2-7,NA,TGCAGTGCCCCGGGGACGGACTCTTACGACGAGCAGTACTTC,CSAPGTDSYDEQYF
TRBV20-1,NA,TRBJ2-3,NA,TGCAGTGCTAGGATTGCTAGCACAGATACGCAGTATTTT,CSARIASTDTQYF
TRBV27,NA,TRBJ2-7,few,TGTGCCAGCAGTTCATGGGGTATCAACGACGAGCAGTACTTC,CASSSWGINDEQYF
TRBV16,NA,TRBJ1-5,few,TGTGCCAGCAGCCAAGGAGCGGGGGATAGCAATCAGCCCCAGCATTTT,CASSQGAGDSNQPQHF
TRBV7-2,NA,TRBJ1-2,NA,TGTGCCAGCACTCTCGGAGGGACTAACTATGGCTACACCTTC,CASTLGGTNYGYTF
TRBV7-2,TRBD2,TRBJ2-1,NA,TGTGCCAGCAGCTTGAGCGCCCTAGCGGGGGGTTACAATGAGCAGTTCTTC,CASSLSALAGGYNEQFF
TRBV7-2,NA,TRBJ2-1,few,TGTGCCAGCAGCTTCGGACGGGACTCCACGGGGCAGTTCTTC,CASSFGRDSTGQFF
TRBV30,NA,TRBJ2-5,NA,TGTGCCTGGGGGGACGCCCGGGTCCTAGAGACCCAGTACTTC,CAWGDARVLETQYF
TRBV9,TRBD2,TRBJ2-1,many,TGTGCCAGCAGCTTTAGCGGGGTCTCCTACAATGAGCAGTTCTTC,CASSFSGVSYNEQFF
TRBV10-3,NA,TRBJ2-7,NA,TGTGCCATAGGTAGTAGGAACGAGCAGTACTTC,CAIGSRNEQYF
TRBV9,TRBD1,TRBJ1-1,NA,TGTGCCAGCAGCCCCGGGGGGACAGGGGGCTTTGAAGCTTTCTTT,CASSPGGTGGFEAFF
TRBV6-5,TRBD1,TRBJ1-6,many,TGTGCCAGCGTCGACAGGGACGGTTCACCCCTCCACTTT,CASVDRDGSPLHF